This entry concerns a single T cell receptor beta chain. The target antigen is unknown. The CDR3 totals 14 residues. V lost 4 bases and J lost 7, with 13 bases in between. Germline V gene data show CDR1 as LGHDT and CDR2 as YNNKEL (reference sequence). The data derive from a study of blood T cells in healthy people across ages. General study points: In these data, TCR beta diversity tracked strongly with naive T cell percentage. Roughly linear age-related decline in beta diversity appeared, significant by age about 40.

The use of a sample-barcoded 5' primer and a J-beta primer mix characterized a second PCR of about 6 to 11 cycles. TCRdb processed the 5' RACE reads anew with MiXCR; each CDR3 protein has one entry. Of 1.5 million to 2 million distinct CDR3 sequences listed, roughly 27% were seen once; the top ten hold about 8%. The rearrangement links TRBV3-1 to TRBJ1-4; D may be TRBD1 (6 bases). Input material: blood. This clonotype originated in a woman aged 30 to 39 in good health. The DNA for the CDR3 is TGTGCCAGCAGCCTAAACAGGGTTGGTGAAAAACTGTTTTTT. It specifies CASSLNRVGEKLFF.